The 27 T cell receptor beta chains below were found in one sample sequenced in a study of circulating CD8 cells and anti-PD-1 response in melanoma. The QIAseq Immune Repertoire TCR panel built the libraries from around 15 ng of total RNA. One entry per CDR3 protein, called by TCRdb with MiXCR from the reads. The repertoire holds over a thousand distinct CDR3 sequences, with roughly 5.7% as singletons. Sorting of live CD3+CD8+TCRalphabeta+ cells by PD-1 and/or TIGIT gave four subsets. Specimen: CD8+ T cells from PBMCs, collected at baseline or after one month of anti-PD-1 therapy (not recorded which). Source of these receptors: a human donor with melanoma.

This clonotype is medium-sized. The V call is TRBV27, the J call TRBJ2-2; the D is unclear. The CDR3 covers 18 residues. V gave up 6 bases and J gave up 1 base, with 21 bases separating them. The germline gives CDR1 MNHEY, CDR2 SMNVEV (reference sequence). The CDR3 nucleotides read TGTGCCAGCAGCTTAATGGCAGGCACCAAGGGGAACACCGGGGAGCTGTTTTTT. Residues: CASSLMAGTKGNTGELFF.

This clonotype is labeled as medium-sized (0.01 to 0.1%). J is TRBJ2-3 and V is TRBV29-1; D unresolved. Germline-derived CDR1 and CDR2 are SQVTM and ANQGSEA. The CDR3 is 14 amino acids. The V end lost 4 bases, the J end lost 1 base, and 12 bases lay between the germline ends. The CDR3 region has the DNA TGCAGCGTTGTTGGTCTAGACGGCACAGATACGCAGTATTTT. The encoded protein is CSVVGLDGTDTQYF.

By sample fraction, this clonotype is large. The chain recombines TRBV25-1 with TRBJ2-7, with 7 nucleotides matching TRBD2. Germline V CDR1 and CDR2: MGHDK, SYGVNS. J was trimmed by 0 bases and V by 2 bases; bases with no gene match: 4. CDR3 length: 15 residues. The DNA of the CDR3 is TGTGCCAGCAGTGAAAGGGCGGGGGACTCCTACGAGCAGTACTTC. Amino acid sequence: CASSERAGDSYEQYF.

In its sample, this clonotype ranks as large. This sequence joins TRBV19 and TRBJ2-3; the match to TRBD2 covers 11 bases. V lost 10 bases to trimming and J lost 2 bases; unmatched junction nucleotides: 5. The germline gives CDR1 LNHDA, CDR2 SQIVND (reference sequence). This CDR3 comprises 14 residues. The CDR3 region is CATTGLAATDTQYF. CDR3 bases: TGTGCCACCACGGGACTAGCGGCCACAGATACGCAGTATTTT.

The sample holds a few counts of this clonotype. This is likely a read error, given that the CDR3 carries no conserved phenylalanine or tryptophan at its end. The V and J genes are TRBV6-5 and TRBJ2-3; D is undetermined. CDR1 MNHEY and CDR2 SVGAGI come from the germline V gene. The CDR3 sequence is 13 residues long. Trimming removed 2 bases at V and 2 bases at J, with 5 bases between. Here the CDR3 reads CASSYQATDTQYS. In DNA, the CDR3 is TGTGCCAGCAGTTACCAGGCCACAGATACGCAGTATTCT.

This clonotype is judged medium-sized. J is TRBJ1-5 and V is TRBV24-1; D may be TRBD1 (6 bases). V gave up 4 bases and J gave up 6 bases, with 12 bases separating them. Germline V gene data show CDR1 as KGHDR and CDR2 as SFDVKD. This CDR3 comprises 14 residues. The CDR3 here is CATSESQGTQPQHF. CDR3 nucleotide sequence: TGTGCCACCAGTGAATCCCAGGGGACTCAGCCCCAGCATTTT.

This sequence joins TRBV19 and TRBJ1-1; tentative D call: TRBD1 (5 bases). Trimming stripped 5 bases from V and 0 bases from J, with 10 bases between. Germline V gene sequence: CDR1 LNHDA, CDR2 SQIVND (reference sequence). This CDR3 has 14 amino acids. The chain's CDR3 is CASSAQGLNTEAFF. For the CDR3, the DNA is TGTGCCAGTAGTGCCCAGGGATTGAACACTGAAGCTTTCTTT.

By share, this clonotype ranks as large. The rearrangement links TRBV20-1 to TRBJ2-3; 7 bases agree with TRBD1. CDR1 and CDR2 from the germline V gene are DFQATT and SNEGSKA (reference sequence). With V trimmed by 0 bases and J by 0 bases, 3 bases remained unmatched. The length of the CDR3 is 15 residues. CDR3 nucleotides: TGCAGTGCTAGAGATAGGGACAGTAGCACAGATACGCAGTATTTT. It yields the protein CSARDRDSSTDTQYF.

This clonotype counts as large (0.1 to 1%). The chain combines TRBV7-3 with TRBJ2-7; D is unclear. V was cut by 2 bases and J by 2 bases, with 10 bases left in between. The CDR3 totals 14 residues. The germline CDR1 and CDR2 sequences are SGHTA and FQGTGA. CDR3: CASSLFPGPYEQYF. The DNA for the CDR3 is TGTGCCAGCAGCTTATTTCCCGGACCCTACGAGCAGTACTTC.

This clonotype is medium-sized. The chain links TRBV28 to TRBJ2-1; TRBD1 agrees at 7 bases. The length of the CDR3 is 15 residues. CDR1 and CDR2 (germline): MDHEN, SYDVKM. The ends lost 6 bases at V and 5 bases at J; junction bases unmatched: 10. CDR3 in DNA: TGTGCCAGCAGGGAACAGGGGCGAGTGAACAATGAGCAGTTCTTC. Its translation is CASREQGRVNNEQFF.

This clonotype is classed as medium-sized. The CDR3 DNA is TGTGCCAGCAGTCCCCCGACAGTTAGCAATCAGCCCCAGCATTTT. Its translation is CASSPPTVSNQPQHF. This chain links TRBV27 with TRBJ1-5, with D perhaps matching TRBD1 (5 bases). Trimming left V 5 bases short and J 0 bases short, with 11 bases between. The CDR3 covers 15 residues. The germline gives CDR1 MNHEY, CDR2 SMNVEV (reference sequence).

In this sample, this clonotype is large. The rearrangement joins TRBV27 to TRBJ1-2, with D unresolved. The CDR3 consists of 11 residues. CDR1 and CDR2 (germline): MNHEY, SMNVEV (reference sequence). Trimming stripped 2 bases from V and 4 bases from J, with 2 bases between. CDR3 bases: TGTGCCAGCAGTTTACTCTATGGCTACACCTTC. Translated: CASSLLYGYTF.

V and J are TRBV13 and TRBJ2-1, with TRBD1 identical over 10 bases. The V gene end was trimmed by 4 bases and the J gene end by 10 bases; junction bases not matched to a gene: 16. The CDR3 contains 17 residues. The V gene's germline CDR1 is PRHDT and CDR2 FYEKMQ (reference sequence). CDR3: CASSSTYRTGGNTEQFF. CDR3 in DNA: TGTGCCAGCAGCTCCACCTACCGGACAGGGGGAAACACGGAGCAGTTCTTC.

This clonotype is deemed medium-sized. The V call is TRBV19, the J call TRBJ2-2; weak D call: TRBD1 (6 bases). Per germline, CDR1 LNHDA and CDR2 SQIVND (reference sequence). Deletions cut 3 bases from V and 1 base from J, with 6 bases between. This CDR3 comprises 14 residues. CDR3 DNA: TGTGCCAGTAGTATGACAGGGAACACCGGGGAGCTGTTTTTT. This gives the protein CASSMTGNTGELFF.

By share, this clonotype counts as large. V is TRBV12-3 or TRBV12-4 and J is TRBJ2-1; D is perhaps TRBD2 (5 bases). CDR3 length equals 13 residues. Trimming cost V 6 bases and J 5 bases, with 11 bases left between them. CDR3 sequence (DNA): TGTGCCAGCAGGCGGAGCGGAAACAATGAGCAGTTCTTC. Its protein is CASRRSGNNEQFF.

By share, this clonotype ranks as medium-sized (0.01 to 0.1%). The rearrangement joins TRBV4-2 to TRBJ2-7; TRBD2 matches at 10 bases. V dropped 3 bases and J dropped 0; count of bases not matched to a gene: 5. The CDR3 is 16 residues long. In germline, CDR1 is LGHNA, CDR2 YNFKEQ. CDR3 coding DNA: TGTGCCAGCAGCCAGGGTACTAGCGGGGACTCCTACGAGCAGTACTTC. It encodes CASSQGTSGDSYEQYF.

Relative to its sample, this clonotype is medium-sized. This rearrangement joins TRBV4-2 to TRBJ2-3; 8 bases map to TRBD2. This CDR3 has 15 residues. CDR1 and CDR2 (germline): LGHNA, YNFKEQ. The ends lost 1 base at V and 3 bases at J; junction bases unmatched: 3. Written as DNA, the CDR3 is TGTGCCAGCAGCCAAGCCGGGGGGGATACAGATACGCAGTATTTT. Translation gives CASSQAGGDTDTQYF.

Sample share makes this clonotype medium-sized (0.01 to 0.1%). The chain joins TRBV6-1 to TRBJ1-2, with a possible D match to TRBD1 (6 bases). Deletions cut 6 bases from V and 1 base from J, with 15 bases between. Germline loops: CDR1 MNHNS, CDR2 SASEGT. This CDR3 contains 15 residues. CDR3 amino acids: CASRPQGMSNYGYTF. CDR3 coding DNA: TGTGCCAGCAGACCACAGGGTATGAGTAACTATGGCTACACCTTC.

In this sample, this clonotype is medium-sized. The gene calls are TRBV7-3 and TRBJ2-3; weak D call: TRBD2 (6 bases). V lost 2 bases to trimming and J lost 6 bases, with 18 bases between them. CDR3 length: 16 residues. Germline assignment: CDR1 SGHTA and CDR2 FQGTGA. CDR3 coding DNA: TGTGCCAGCAGCTTAGGAGACTGGGGCGGGGCCGATACGCAGTATTTT. This encodes CASSLGDWGGADTQYF.

This clonotype is medium-sized (0.01 to 0.1%). CDR3 residues: CATSVTGDYNEQFF. DNA for the CDR3: TGTGCCACCAGTGTAACGGGGGACTACAATGAGCAGTTCTTC. The chain recombines TRBV24-1 with TRBJ2-1, with D possibly being TRBD2 (6 bases). This CDR3 has 14 amino acids. Germline V gene data show CDR1 as KGHDR and CDR2 as SFDVKD. V dropped 5 bases and J dropped 3 bases, with 10 bases sitting between them.

Within the sample, this clonotype is medium-sized. V usage is TRBV2 and J usage is TRBJ2-3; no reliable D call. Germline assignment: CDR1 SNHLY and CDR2 FYNNEI. This CDR3 comprises 11 residues. Trimming took off 6 bases at V and 0 bases at J, with 1 base between the two ends. CDR3 protein: CASSSTDTQYF. The CDR3 bases are TGTGCCAGCAGCAGCACAGATACGCAGTATTTT. Full variable domain (remainder filled in from reference TRBV2 and TRBJ2-3): EPEVTQTPSHQVTQMGQEVILRCVPISNHLYFYWYRQILGQKVEFLVSFYNNEISEKSEIFDDQFSVERPDGSNFTLKIRSTKLEDSAMYFCASSSTDTQYFGPGTRLTVL.

This clonotype counts as large. This sequence joins TRBV28 and TRBJ2-3; 8 positions match TRBD1. This CDR3 spans 16 amino acids. V lost 7 bases and J lost 0; bases outside the gene matches: 9. Germline V lookup: CDR1 MDHEN, CDR2 SYDVKM. CDR3 in DNA: TGTGCCAGCAAGCCAGGGGGCCGAACGAGCACAGATACGCAGTATTTT. It yields the protein CASKPGGRTSTDTQYF.

This clonotype ranks as large. This chain connects TRBV24-1 to TRBJ2-1; 8 bases map to TRBD1. This CDR3 has 15 amino acids. V dropped 3 bases and J dropped 7; count of bases not matched to a gene: 7. Germline V gene lookup returns CDR1 KGHDR and CDR2 SFDVKD. The CDR3 DNA reads TGTGCCACCAGTGATACGGGACAGGCAAAAAATGAGCAGTTCTTC. Translation: CATSDTGQAKNEQFF.

Sample share makes this clonotype medium-sized (0.01 to 0.1%). The J gene is TRBJ1-5, the V gene TRBV6-1; TRBD1 matches 9 bases. The CDR3 consists of 15 residues. Germline values: CDR1 MNHNS, CDR2 SASEGT. After removal of 3 bases from V and 3 bases from J, the junction contained 3 bases not matched to a gene. CDR3 amino acids: CASSDRQGVNQPQHF. CDR3 bases: TGTGCCAGCAGTGACCGACAGGGGGTCAATCAGCCCCAGCATTTT.

Sample share makes this clonotype medium-sized. The chain links TRBV28 to TRBJ2-7, with 7 bases fitting TRBD1. The V gene end was trimmed by 6 bases and the J gene end by 5 bases; junction bases not matched to a gene: 7. The CDR3 runs to 13 residues. CDR1 MDHEN and CDR2 SYDVKM come from the germline V gene. The CDR3 reads CASRMTGINEQYF. The CDR3 nucleotides read TGTGCCAGCAGGATGACAGGGATCAACGAGCAGTACTTC. Combining the CDR3 with reference TRBV28 and TRBJ2-7 gives the whole variable domain DVKVTQSSRYLVKRTGEKVFLECVQDMDHENMFWYRQDPGLGLRLIYFSYDVKMKEKGDIPEGYSVSREKKERFSLILESASTNQTSMYLCASRMTGINEQYFGPGTRLTVT.

The CDR3 loop is CATSDLGKETQYF. CDR3 coding DNA: TGTGCCACCAGTGATTTAGGGAAAGAGACCCAGTACTTC. The chain carries TRBV24-1 and TRBJ2-5; D unclear. V was trimmed by 1 base and J by 3 bases, leaving 5 bases between them. Germline assignment: CDR1 KGHDR and CDR2 SFDVKD. The CDR3 has 13 residues.

The chain has TRBV12-3 or TRBV12-4 and TRBJ1-5; tentative D call: TRBD1 (6 bases). The V gene lost 3 bases and the J gene lost 4 bases, with 7 bases spanning the gap. The CDR3 spans 13 residues. The CDR3 here is CASSFQGNQPQHF. DNA for the CDR3: TGTGCCAGCAGTTTCCAGGGGAATCAGCCCCAGCATTTT.